The entry that follows covers one TCR beta chain sequence. Its specificity is unknown. The sample belongs to a study of cytomegalovirus exposure and HLA in healthy donors. General study findings and limits: It was fewer than 200 TCR beta chains that were listed as cytomegalovirus-associated. Accounts indicate the classifier identified cytomegalovirus status with strong specificity and sensitivity.

Germline loops: CDR1 SGHDT, CDR2 YYEEEE. The CDR3 sequence is 14 residues long. The V end was cut by 6 bases, the J end by 0 bases, with 13 bases between. The validation cohort, a group of under 150 subjects, included the donors and was separate from the roughly 700-subject first cohort. TCRdb's table, derived via immunoSEQ multiplex PCR, lists solely in-frame clones and lacks some. The sample contains approximately 300,000 clones, roughly 87% of which appear only once. The chain is built from TRBV5-6 and TRBJ2-7; a weak D match, TRBD1 (6 bases). The source is a woman in her 30s in good health and CMV-seropositive. Source material: PBMCs. CDR3 region: CASNTGTHSYEQYF. In DNA form, the CDR3 reads TGTGCCAGCAACACCGGGACACACTCCTACGAGCAGTACTTC.